A single sample gave rise to the 21 T cell receptor beta chains below, sequenced in a study of T cell responses to AZD1222 COVID-19 vaccine. The data were produced by immunoSEQ multiplex PCR, yet TCRdb's version contains in-frame clones alone and is incomplete. The data hold 100,000 to 150,000 clones, with around 92% observed a single time. Sequenced material: peripheral blood, taken on day 0 of AZD1222 vaccination. The receptors here all came from an adult in good health.

This chain links TRBV3-1 (or the pseudogene TRBV3-2) with TRBJ1-2; D might be TRBD1 (5 bases). Trimming removed 1 base from V and 8 bases from J, with 20 bases in between. Germline values: CDR1 LGHDT, CDR2 YNNKEL (reference sequence). The CDR3 runs 16 residues. CDR3 DNA sequence: TGTGCCAGCAGCCAAGTTCTCCCAGGGCTCGAGGGGGGCTACACCTTC. It translates to CASSQVLPGLEGGYTF.

V and J are TRBV10-1 and TRBJ1-5; no reliable D call. The CDR3 length is 14 residues. Between the trimmed V and J ends, which lost 0 bases and 7 bases, there was a span of 10 bases. Germline CDR1 WNHNN, CDR2 SYGVQD (reference sequence). CDR3 nucleotide sequence: TGCGCCAGCAGTGAGTCCGCGGGTGGACAGCCCCAGCATTTT. As protein: CASSESAGGQPQHF.

The chain has TRBV5-1 and TRBJ2-1; 8 bases map to TRBD2. V lost 0 bases, J lost 12 bases, and 5 bases stayed unmatched. The germline CDR1 and CDR2 sequences are SGHRS and YFSETQ. The CDR3 is made up of 13 amino acids. The CDR3 DNA is TGCGCCAGCAGCTTGGCCGGGACTAGGGCGCAGTTCTTC. It translates to CASSLAGTRAQFF.

The gene calls are TRBV7-8 and TRBJ2-7, with 10 bases that match TRBD2. CDR1 SGHVS and CDR2 FQNEAQ come from the germline V gene. The CDR3 consists of 14 residues. After removal of 3 bases from V and 3 bases from J, the junction contained 2 bases not matched to a gene. This chain's CDR3 is CASSFRLAGYEQYF. DNA of the CDR3: TGTGCCAGCAGCTTTAGACTAGCGGGCTACGAGCAGTACTTC.

V and J are TRBV5-1 and TRBJ1-2, with D possibly being TRBD1 (6 bases). The CDR3 extends over 15 amino acids. Germline V CDR1 and CDR2: SGHRS, YFSETQ. V shed 1 base and J shed 6 bases, with 16 bases lying between them. CDR3 protein: CASSLNQGQPHGYTF. CDR3 nucleotides: TGCGCCAGCAGCTTGAATCAGGGGCAACCTCATGGCTACACCTTC.

The chain uses TRBV9 and TRBJ2-5, with a possible D match to TRBD2 (7 bases). V shed 0 bases and J shed 8 bases, with 11 bases lying between them. Germline lookup yields CDR1 SGDLS and CDR2 YYNGEE. CDR3 size: 13 residues. For the CDR3, the DNA is TGTGCCAGCAGCGTAGGGGGGGGCACAACCCAGTACTTC. Translation: CASSVGGGTTQYF.

The chain couples TRBV2 to TRBJ1-5, with TRBD1 matching over 11 bases. CDR3 size: 13 residues. Per the germline V gene, CDR1 is SNHLY and CDR2 is FYNNEI. V was pared by 7 bases and J by 6 bases, with 2 bases of the junction left unmatched. In DNA, the CDR3 is TGTGCCAGCACCGGGACAGGGGGTCAGCCCCAGCATTTT. Encoded protein: CASTGTGGQPQHF. Looking up the rest from reference TRBV2 and TRBJ1-5 gives the full variable domain: EPEVTQTPSHQVTQMGQEVILRCVPISNHLYFYWYRQILGQKVEFLVSFYNNEISEKSEIFDDQFSVERPDGSNFTLKIRSTKLEDSAMYFCASTGTGGQPQHFGDGTRLSIL.

There are a few counts of this clone. The chain carries TRBV19 and TRBJ1-5; 8 nucleotides align to TRBD1. Trimming cost V 3 bases and J 4 bases; bases outside gene matches: 5. CDR3 length: 15 amino acids. Germline CDR1 LNHDA, CDR2 SQIVND (reference sequence). CDR3: CASSMRTGPNQPQHF. CDR3 DNA: TGTGCCAGTAGTATGAGGACAGGGCCGAATCAGCCCCAGCATTTT.

V and J are TRBV30 and TRBJ2-1; no definite D call. Trimming took 0 bases from V and 1 from J, leaving 7 bases between them. The germline V gene has CDR1 GTSNPN and CDR2 SVGIG (reference sequence). The CDR3 extends over 14 amino acids. The CDR3 region is CAWSVTVSYNEQFF. In nucleotides, the CDR3 is TGTGCCTGGAGTGTAACGGTATCCTACAATGAGCAGTTCTTC.

This rearrangement joins TRBV5-1 to TRBJ2-3; 8 nucleotides line up with TRBD2. CDR3 length: 19 amino acids. Unmatched junction bases numbered 20, after V lost 4 bases and J lost 4 bases. Looked up from germline, CDR1 is SGHRS and CDR2 is YFSETQ. The CDR3 protein is CASSPSRGGVEVVADTQYF. The CDR3 nucleotides are TGCGCCAGCAGCCCCTCCCGGGGGGGGGTCGAGGTCGTCGCAGATACGCAGTATTTT.

The rearrangement joins TRBV5-1 to TRBJ2-5, with TRBD2 matching over 11 bases. CDR3 length equals 17 residues. V was clipped by 0 bases and J by 4 bases; unmatched bases: 8. Germline V gene lookup returns CDR1 SGHRS and CDR2 YFSETQ. CDR3 region: CASSLGATSGTRETQYF. Written as DNA, the CDR3 is TGCGCCAGCAGCTTGGGGGCGACTAGCGGGACCAGAGAGACCCAGTACTTC.

The chain couples TRBV5-1 to TRBJ2-1; 8 nucleotides align to TRBD1. The trim removed 4 bases at V and 5 bases at J, leaving 14 bases unmatched. CDR1 SGHRS and CDR2 YFSETQ come from the germline V gene. The CDR3 contains 17 residues. Here the CDR3 reads CASSPSLDRGIHNEQFF. The CDR3 DNA follows: TGCGCCAGCAGCCCTTCCCTCGACAGGGGAATCCACAATGAGCAGTTCTTC.

This chain joins TRBV4-1 and TRBJ1-5; D perhaps matches TRBD1 (6 bases). The CDR3 consists of 14 residues. Germline V lookup: CDR1 MGHRA, CDR2 YSYEKL. The germline V and J ends were trimmed by 0 bases and 5 bases, with 8 bases remaining between them. The CDR3 sequence is CASSQDAGDQPQHF. The CDR3 DNA is TGCGCCAGCAGCCAAGATGCAGGGGATCAGCCCCAGCATTTT.

The chain carries TRBV18 and TRBJ2-2, with 12 positions matching TRBD2. This CDR3 contains 17 residues. Looked up from germline, CDR1 is KGHSH and CDR2 is LQKENI. Unmatched junction bases numbered 3, after V lost 0 bases and J lost 4 bases. The CDR3 protein is CASSPPGLAGPTGELFF. CDR3 sequence (DNA): TGTGCCAGCTCACCACCGGGACTAGCGGGCCCCACCGGGGAGCTGTTTTTT.

This sequence joins TRBV4-1 and TRBJ2-5; 11 nucleotides line up with TRBD1. CDR1 and CDR2 from the germline V gene are MGHRA and YSYEKL. The CDR3 consists of 16 residues. The ends lost 2 bases at V and 5 bases at J; junction bases unmatched: 7. The CDR3 region is CASSQLGQGVHETQYF. DNA for the CDR3: TGCGCCAGCAGCCAATTGGGACAGGGGGTCCACGAGACCCAGTACTTC.

The J gene is TRBJ2-1, the V gene TRBV7-9; D gene uncertain. Trimming took 1 base from V and 4 from J, leaving 8 bases between them. Per the germline V gene, CDR1 is SEHNR and CDR2 is FQNEAQ (reference sequence). This CDR3 region has 14 residues. The CDR3: CASSLVHIYNEQFF. The CDR3 region has the DNA TGTGCCAGCAGCTTAGTACATATTTACAATGAGCAGTTCTTC.

This chain connects TRBV3-1 (or the pseudogene TRBV3-2) to TRBJ2-7, with D possibly matching TRBD2 (6 bases). Trimming left V 2 bases short and J 6 bases short, with 20 bases between. CDR3 length equals 16 residues. In germline, CDR1 is LGHDT, CDR2 YNNKEL (reference sequence). Written as DNA, the CDR3 is TGTGCCAGCAGCCAATCCGGGAGTAGGTTTTTGGGCGAGCAGTACTTC. This codes for CASSQSGSRFLGEQYF.

The sample holds one count of this clone. V and J are TRBV2 and TRBJ2-6; no reliable D call. Germline V gene data show CDR1 as SNHLY and CDR2 as FYNNEI. The CDR3 extends over 16 amino acids. Trimming left V 2 bases short and J 0 bases short, with 8 bases between. CDR3 in DNA: TGTGCCAGCAGTGAAATTAGGGTCTCTGGGGCCAACGTCCTGACTTTC. It codes for CASSEIRVSGANVLTF.

In DNA, the CDR3 is TGTGCCAGTAGTCCAATTCTAGCGGGAGTCCAAGAGACCCAGTACTTC. The encoded protein is CASSPILAGVQETQYF. The chain carries TRBV19 and TRBJ2-5; TRBD2 aligns across 10 bases. With V trimmed by 5 bases and J by 1 base, 7 bases remained unmatched. This CDR3 is 16 amino acids long. The germline CDR1 and CDR2 sequences are LNHDA and SQIVND (reference sequence). The variable domain in full, completed from reference TRBV19 and TRBJ2-5, reads DGGITQSPKYLFRKEGQNVTLSCEQNLNHDAMYWYRQDPGQGLRLIYYSQIVNDFQKGDIAEGYSVSREKKESFPLTVTSAQKNPTAFYLCASSPILAGVQETQYFGPGTRLLVL.

The genes are TRBV28 and TRBJ1-5, with unresolved D. The V gene lost 7 bases and the J gene lost 6 bases, with 19 bases spanning the gap. Germline-derived CDR1 and CDR2 are MDHEN and SYDVKM. The CDR3 extends over 15 amino acids. The CDR3 DNA follows: TGTGCCAGCATTCCTGCGGGCGGAGAGTTTCAGCCCCAGCATTTT. It encodes CASIPAGGEFQPQHF.

The chain is built from TRBV6-5 and TRBJ2-7; D is unclear. With 4 bases removed from V and 3 bases from J, the gap between germline ends came to 13 bases. CDR1 is MNHEY and CDR2 is SVGAGI in the germline V gene. The CDR3 sequence is 14 residues long. The CDR3 nucleotides are TGTGCCAGCAGTTCTTATCACAGCCACTACGAGCAGTACTTC. Encoded protein: CASSSYHSHYEQYF.